One and the same sample provided the 30 T cell receptor beta chains below, sequenced in a study of shared clonotypes between healthy human individuals. Only in-frame clones appear in the TCRdb table, and some are missing; sequencing was by immunoSEQ multiplex PCR. The table shows 1.5 million to 1.9 million clones, with around 98% occurring only once. Sample: naive CD4+ T cells sorted from blood. Described subset: CD45RA+ positively selected. The receptors here all came from a man aged 30 to 45 in good health.

The chain employs TRBV28 and TRBJ1-2; D may be TRBD1 (5 bases). The CDR3 loop spans 14 amino acids. The germline V gene encodes CDR1 MDHEN and CDR2 SYDVKM. V lost 3 bases, J lost 3 bases, and 11 bases lay in between. The CDR3 DNA reads TGTGCCAGCAGTTTCGGCAGGGCGGACTATGGCTACACCTTC. Protein sequence: CASSFGRADYGYTF.

Comments on this clone: The same CDR3 is also encoded by other DNA sequences in this sample. The chain joins TRBV6-6 to TRBJ2-7; 8 bases align to TRBD1. J gave up 3 bases and V 0 bases, and 1 base lay outside the gene matches. The CDR3 runs 14 residues. CDR1 MNHNY and CDR2 SVGAGI come from the germline V gene (reference sequence). In nucleotides, the CDR3 is TGTGCCAGCAGTTACTCTGGACAGGGCTACGAGCAGTACTTC. Amino acids: CASSYSGQGYEQYF.

The chain links TRBV9 to TRBJ2-7, with D possibly matching TRBD2 (6 bases). Germline CDR1 reads SGDLS; CDR2 reads YYNGEE. The CDR3 spans 14 residues. Trimming stripped 5 bases from V and 0 bases from J, with 12 bases between. The CDR3 DNA follows: TGTGCCAGCAGTCCGGAGGGAACCTCCTACGAGCAGTACTTC. It specifies CASSPEGTSYEQYF.

This clone has a single count. The same CDR3 also results from other DNA sequences found in this sample. V usage is TRBV4-1 and J usage is TRBJ2-1; possible D gene TRBD2, 7 bases. Per germline, CDR1 MGHRA and CDR2 YSYEKL. V lost 1 base to trimming and J lost 9 bases, with 19 bases between them. CDR3 length: 16 amino acids. The CDR3 bases are TGCGCCAGCAGCCAAGTGTCGGGAGGAGGGGGACGTGAGCAGTTCTTC. Amino acids: CASSQVSGGGGREQFF.

The rearrangement uses TRBV10-3 and TRBJ2-5; TRBD2 agrees at 10 bases. V lost 2 bases, J lost 2 bases, and 5 bases stayed unmatched. Germline V CDR1 and CDR2: ENHRY, SYGVKD. The CDR3 spans 16 residues. CDR3 bases: TGTGCCATCAGTGAGAGGGTAGCGGGAGGTCAAGAGACCCAGTACTTC. As protein: CAISERVAGGQETQYF.

V and J are TRBV28 and TRBJ1-1; D is unresolved. Germline V lookup: CDR1 MDHEN, CDR2 SYDVKM. CDR3 length equals 14 residues. Trimming removed 7 bases from V and 1 base from J, with 13 bases in between. CDR3 DNA sequence: TGTGCCAGCATGTCGGGGTTGGGGAACACTGAAGCTTTCTTT. Its translation is CASMSGLGNTEAFF.

This chain uses TRBV10-2 with TRBJ2-7, with D perhaps matching TRBD1 (6 bases). Germline V gives CDR1 WSHSY, CDR2 SAAADI. The CDR3 consists of 14 residues. Trimming left V 2 bases short and J 4 bases short, with 12 bases between. In DNA form, the CDR3 reads TGCGCCAGCAGTGAGGGGCCTCAGGGGTACGAGCAGTACTTC. Amino acids: CASSEGPQGYEQYF.

The rearrangement joins TRBV6-5 to TRBJ2-6; D remains unclear. The V end was cut by 2 bases, the J end by 1 base, with 3 bases between. Germline CDR1 is MNHEY and CDR2 is SVGAGI. The CDR3 has 14 residues. CDR3 in amino acids: CASSYQSGANVLTF. CDR3 coding DNA: TGTGCCAGCAGTTACCAGTCTGGGGCCAACGTCCTGACTTTC.

The chain has TRBV19 and TRBJ2-2; perhaps TRBD1 as D (5 bases). This CDR3 has 14 residues. V lost 5 bases to trimming and J lost 7 bases, with 14 bases between them. Germline values: CDR1 LNHDA, CDR2 SQIVND (reference sequence). As DNA, the CDR3 is TGTGCCAGTAGTCCCCTCAGGGTTATCGGGGAGCTGTTTTTT. It codes for CASSPLRVIGELFF.

The J gene is TRBJ2-3, the V gene TRBV7-2; D gene ambiguous. CDR3 length: 13 amino acids. CDR1 SGHTA and CDR2 FQGNSA come from the germline V gene. V shed 5 bases and J shed 2 bases, with 8 bases lying between them. In DNA, the CDR3 is TGTGCCAGCAGCCCCCGAATCACAGATACGCAGTATTTT. Protein sequence: CASSPRITDTQYF.

Worth noting for this clone: Distinct nucleotide sequences in the sample also encode this CDR3. The CDR3, as DNA: TGTGCCAGCAGCTTAAACTACAATGAGCAGTTCTTC. It codes for CASSLNYNEQFF. The gene calls are TRBV7-9 and TRBJ2-1; D is ambiguous. The CDR3 runs 12 residues. Trimming pared 2 bases from V and 3 bases from J, leaving 2 bases between. Per the germline V gene, CDR1 is SEHNR and CDR2 is FQNEAQ (reference sequence). Supplemented by reference TRBV7-9 and TRBJ2-1, the full variable domain reads DTGVSQNPRHKITKRGQNVTFRCDPISEHNRLYWYRQTLGQGPEFLTYFQNEAQLEKSRLLSDRFSAERPKGSFSTLEIQRTEQGDSAMYLCASSLNYNEQFFGPGTRLTVL.

The chain carries TRBV5-1 and TRBJ2-7; 10 bases agree with TRBD1. Germline V gene sequence: CDR1 SGHRS, CDR2 YFSETQ. The CDR3 extends over 15 amino acids. The V gene end was trimmed by 4 bases and the J gene end by 0 bases; junction bases not matched to a gene: 4. The chain's CDR3 is CASSGQGGTSYEQYF. DNA for the CDR3: TGCGCCAGCAGCGGACAGGGGGGCACCTCCTACGAGCAGTACTTC.

The rearrangement joins TRBV18 to TRBJ2-5; weak D call: TRBD2 (6 bases). V lost 1 base, J lost 4 bases, and 22 bases lay in between. This CDR3 spans 18 amino acids. Germline assignment: CDR1 KGHSH and CDR2 LQKENI. The CDR3 DNA reads as TGTGCCAGCTCACCACTAGCGAACATTGGACGGCGGGGAGAGACCCAGTACTTC. Translating it yields CASSPLANIGRRGETQYF.

This clone was seen a single time. The chain recombines TRBV9 with TRBJ2-7; 10 nucleotides line up with TRBD2. Trimming at V came to 0 bases and at J to 3 bases, leaving 9 bases not matched to a gene. The V gene's germline CDR1 is SGDLS and CDR2 YYNGEE. The CDR3 has 17 residues. CDR3 protein: CASSVGPSGGPNYEQYF. CDR3 nucleotide sequence: TGTGCCAGCAGCGTAGGCCCTAGCGGGGGCCCTAACTACGAGCAGTACTTC.

The V and J genes are TRBV10-2 and TRBJ1-1; D possibly corresponds to TRBD1 (6 bases). This CDR3 contains 14 residues. Trimming took 5 bases from V and 0 from J, leaving 10 bases between them. Germline V gives CDR1 WSHSY, CDR2 SAAADI. The CDR3 is CASSSQGVNTEAFF. The CDR3 nucleotides read TGCGCCAGCAGTTCACAGGGTGTGAACACTGAAGCTTTCTTT.

This clone was observed a single time. This rearrangement joins TRBV6-1 to TRBJ2-7, with D perhaps TRBD1 (7 bases). V lost 8 bases and J 6 bases, leaving 14 bases between the germline ends. The CDR3 is 12 amino acids. Germline values: CDR1 MNHNS, CDR2 SASEGT. The CDR3 reads CASADRRVEQYF. The CDR3 coding sequence is TGTGCCAGCGCGGACAGGAGGGTCGAGCAGTACTTC.

The V and J genes are TRBV19 and TRBJ1-2; D unclear. Trimming pared 5 bases from V and 7 bases from J, leaving 14 bases between. The CDR3 covers 13 residues. Germline CDR1 reads LNHDA; CDR2 reads SQIVND (reference sequence). As DNA, the CDR3 is TGTGCCAGTAGTCTCCAGTTGGAGAGTGGCTACACCTTC. It encodes CASSLQLESGYTF.

The rearrangement links TRBV18 to TRBJ2-4; D ambiguous. V was cut by 0 bases and J by 8 bases, with 8 bases left in between. Per the germline V gene, CDR1 is KGHSH and CDR2 is LQKENI. The CDR3 is 13 residues long. The CDR3 loop is CASSPPSGDIQYF. In nucleotides, the CDR3 is TGTGCCAGCTCACCACCGTCCGGAGACATTCAGTACTTC.

This sequence joins TRBV14 and TRBJ1-3; D unclear. Germline CDR1 is SGHDN and CDR2 is FVKESK. Trimming took 1 base from V and 7 from J, leaving 11 bases between them. This CDR3 has 14 residues. The CDR3 sequence is CASSQAKDGNTIYF. CDR3 in DNA: TGTGCCAGCAGCCAAGCCAAGGACGGGAACACCATATATTTT.

The chain carries TRBV11-2 and TRBJ2-7, with 9 bases that match TRBD2. CDR3 length: 14 amino acids. Trimming cost V 1 base and J 6 bases; bases outside gene matches: 4. CDR1 SGHAT and CDR2 FQNNGV come from the germline V gene. CDR3 protein: CASSLVAGASEQYF. In nucleotides, the CDR3 is TGTGCCAGCAGCTTAGTAGCGGGAGCGAGCGAGCAGTACTTC.

The V call is TRBV9, the J call TRBJ2-5, with 8 bases fitting TRBD1. J lost 5 bases, V lost 4 bases, and 10 bases had no gene match. The CDR3 runs to 15 residues. The germline V gene encodes CDR1 SGDLS and CDR2 YYNGEE. DNA for the CDR3: TGTGCCAGCAGCCCCCACAGGGGGTCGGGGGAGACCCAGTACTTC. This gives the protein CASSPHRGSGETQYF.

The genes are TRBV5-4 and TRBJ2-1, with D possibly being TRBD1 or TRBD2 (5 bases each). V dropped 3 bases and J dropped 2 bases, with 12 bases sitting between them. The CDR3 consists of 15 residues. Germline V gene lookup returns CDR1 SGHNT and CDR2 YYREEE (reference sequence). The DNA of the CDR3 is TGTGCCAGCAGCTCTCCGGGACGGACCTACAATGAGCAGTTCTTC. This translates into CASSSPGRTYNEQFF.

J is TRBJ2-3 and V is TRBV5-1; 9 bases align to TRBD2. The germline V gene encodes CDR1 SGHRS and CDR2 YFSETQ. This CDR3 comprises 15 residues. The V and J ends lost 7 bases and 0 bases, in that order; junction bases with no gene match: 6. The CDR3 is CASRTSGPSTDTQYF. CDR3 coding DNA: TGCGCCAGCCGAACTAGCGGGCCGAGCACAGATACGCAGTATTTT.

V usage is TRBV5-4 and J usage is TRBJ2-1; D is perhaps TRBD1 (6 bases). V was clipped by 6 bases and J by 8 bases, with 15 bases between them. Germline CDR1 reads SGHNT; CDR2 reads YYREEE (reference sequence). The CDR3 is 13 amino acids. The CDR3 here is CASNQQGSHEQFF. CDR3 DNA sequence: TGTGCCAGCAACCAACAGGGATCCCATGAGCAGTTCTTC. The full variable domain, in which reference TRBV5-4 and TRBJ2-1 provide the parts outside the CDR3, is ETGVTQSPTHLIKTRGQQVTLRCSSQSGHNTVSWYQQALGQGPQFIFQYYREEENGRGNFPPRFSGLQFPNYSSELNVNALELDDSALYLCASNQQGSHEQFFGPGTRLTVL.

V gene TRBV11-1 combines with J gene TRBJ1-2; TRBD1 aligns across 7 bases. From germline, CDR1 is SGHAT and CDR2 FQDESV (reference sequence). Losses at the gene ends were 5 bases for V and 7 bases for J; bases not matched to a gene: 13. CDR3 length: 15 amino acids. CDR3 nucleotides: TGTGCCAGCAGCCCCAGGGACAGTCTATTGAGTGGCTACACCTTC. Translated, it gives CASSPRDSLLSGYTF.

V gene TRBV27 combines with J gene TRBJ2-2; 11 nucleotides align to TRBD2. The CDR3 covers 19 residues. The germline CDR1 and CDR2 sequences are MNHEY and SMNVEV (reference sequence). J gave up 0 bases and V 6 bases, and 12 bases lay outside the gene matches. CDR3: CASSLGPSGRPANTGELFF. The DNA of the CDR3 is TGTGCCAGCAGCTTAGGCCCTAGCGGGAGGCCCGCGAACACCGGGGAGCTGTTTTTT.

The V call is TRBV18, the J call TRBJ2-7; D is unclear. The V end lost 4 bases, the J end lost 6 bases, and 13 bases lay between the germline ends. The CDR3 is made up of 13 amino acids. Germline V lookup: CDR1 KGHSH, CDR2 LQKENI. CDR3 DNA sequence: TGTGCCAGCTCACTTATGGACGAGAGCGAGCAGTACTTC. Translation gives CASSLMDESEQYF.

About this clone itself: This sample also contains other DNA sequences that code for the same CDR3. The rearrangement joins TRBV18 to TRBJ1-1; D not resolved. The CDR3 totals 11 residues. Trimming took off 2 bases at V and 5 bases at J, with 3 bases between the two ends. CDR1 KGHSH and CDR2 LQKENI come from the germline V gene. CDR3: CASSPKTEAFF. The CDR3 DNA reads TGTGCCAGCTCACCAAAGACTGAAGCTTTCTTT.

The gene calls are TRBV4-1 and TRBJ2-4; no definite D call. The CDR3 runs 17 residues. Trimming pared 0 bases from V and 0 bases from J, leaving 12 bases between. CDR1 and CDR2 from the germline V gene are MGHRA and YSYEKL. The CDR3 DNA sequence: TGCGCCAGCAGCCAAGAGAGGCTACCTCTAGCCAAAAACATTCAGTACTTC. It yields the protein CASSQERLPLAKNIQYF.

V usage is TRBV5-1 and J usage is TRBJ1-4, with 7 bases that match TRBD1. The ends lost 5 bases at V and 0 bases at J; junction bases unmatched: 7. This CDR3 is 16 amino acids long. Germline lookup yields CDR1 SGHRS and CDR2 YFSETQ. The CDR3 reads CASRRTTGATNEKLFF. In DNA, the CDR3 is TGCGCCAGCAGGCGCACTACAGGGGCAACTAATGAAAAACTGTTTTTT.